This T cell receptor beta chain was captured in a study of blood T cell repertoires in COVID-19. Study-wide background: Samples representing acute and convalescent COVID-19 were sourced from the United States, Italy and Spain. T cells, B-cell-depleted T cells, or PBMCs provided the cDNA or gDNA that served as material.

A Seattle source enrolled patients during active infection and followed them longitudinally. Germline trimming cut 8 bases from V and 7 bases from J; bases unmatched to any gene: 7. The CDR3 is made up of 13 amino acids. Germline-derived CDR1 and CDR2 are SNHLY and FYNNEI. As originally analysed: Amplified reference gene primers provided the basis for estimating nucleated cell counts. Data came from immunoSEQ multiplex PCR; TCRdb stores just in-frame clones and leaves some out. That table supplies the V and J calls and clone size; D and trimming were determined from the DNA. Among around 460,000 clones listed, over 85% were seen once.

This TCR was sampled from a man aged 18 to 29 with COVID-19, enrolled during active disease. The material sequenced was peripheral blood. The chain couples TRBV2 to TRBJ1-5, with 8 bases matching TRBD1. The CDR3 nucleotides read TGTGCCAGCCGTGGACAGGGAAGCCAGCCCCAGCATTTT. Protein: CASRGQGSQPQHF.